This T cell receptor (beta chain) was obtained from a study of post-analysis software for immune sequencing data. Looking at the study overall: The study covered relapsing-remitting, secondary progressive and progressive-relapsing courses of multiple sclerosis. Study-wide results and caveats: People with multiple sclerosis had a significantly lower normalized Chao1 diversity than controls did. Controls had lower frequencies than patients of five TRBV segments, which included TRBV5-6, TRBV5-1 and TRBV20-1. Samples sharing a preparation batch grouped tightly together when assessed by F measure.

Sequencing libraries made from TCR beta cDNA carried unique molecular identifiers. It was from roughly 1.1 to 9.2 million T cells that some 460,000 cDNA molecules came. TCRdb reprocessed the PCR reads with MiXCR, giving one entry per CDR3 protein. The sample carries roughly 730,000 distinct CDR3 sequences, roughly 30% recorded once. Germline-derived CDR1 and CDR2 are MNHNY and SVGAGI (reference sequence). CDR3 length: 15 residues. Germline trimming cut 5 bases from V and 5 bases from J; bases unmatched to any gene: 9. On this clonotype: Its antigen is unknown.

Source material: blood. This chain joins TRBV6-6 and TRBJ2-1; 7 nucleotides match TRBD1. The sequence was collected from a girl aged 10 to 17 with multiple sclerosis. The CDR3 nucleotides read TGTGCCAGCAGTCTAGGTATCGGGACAGACAATGAGCAGTTCTTC. Translated: CASSLGIGTDNEQFF.